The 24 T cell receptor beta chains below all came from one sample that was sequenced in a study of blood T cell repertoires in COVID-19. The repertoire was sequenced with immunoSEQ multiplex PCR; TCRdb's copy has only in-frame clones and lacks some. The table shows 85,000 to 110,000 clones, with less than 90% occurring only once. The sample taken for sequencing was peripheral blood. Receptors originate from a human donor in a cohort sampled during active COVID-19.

The CDR3 nucleotides are TGCGCCAGCAGTACAGGAAAACACACTGAAGCTTTCTTT. It codes for CASSTGKHTEAFF. The V call is TRBV5-1, the J call TRBJ1-1; a possible D gene is TRBD1 (5 bases). The V end was cut by 5 bases, the J end by 3 bases, with 11 bases between. The length of the CDR3 is 13 residues. Per germline, CDR1 SGHRS and CDR2 YFSETQ.

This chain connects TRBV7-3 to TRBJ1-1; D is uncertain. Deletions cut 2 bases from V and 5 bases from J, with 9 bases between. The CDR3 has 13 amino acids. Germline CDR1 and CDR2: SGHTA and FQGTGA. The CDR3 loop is CASSLGRRTEAFF. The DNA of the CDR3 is TGTGCCAGCAGCTTAGGGAGGCGGACTGAAGCTTTCTTT.

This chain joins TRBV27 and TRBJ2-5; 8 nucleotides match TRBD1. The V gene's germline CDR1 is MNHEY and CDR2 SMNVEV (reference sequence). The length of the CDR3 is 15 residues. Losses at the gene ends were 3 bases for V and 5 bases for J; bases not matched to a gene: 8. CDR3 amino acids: CASSFDRGGSETQYF. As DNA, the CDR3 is TGTGCCAGCAGTTTCGACAGGGGAGGTTCGGAGACCCAGTACTTC.

CDR3 nucleotides: TGTGCCAGCAGCTCAGGGACAGGGGATAACACTGAAGCTTTCTTT. Protein sequence: CASSSGTGDNTEAFF. The V call is TRBV11-3, the J call TRBJ1-1; 10 bases are shared with TRBD1. Germline V lookup: CDR1 SGHNT, CDR2 YENEEA. The CDR3 runs to 15 residues. The V segment lost 4 bases and the J segment 2 bases; nucleotides outside the gene matches: 4.

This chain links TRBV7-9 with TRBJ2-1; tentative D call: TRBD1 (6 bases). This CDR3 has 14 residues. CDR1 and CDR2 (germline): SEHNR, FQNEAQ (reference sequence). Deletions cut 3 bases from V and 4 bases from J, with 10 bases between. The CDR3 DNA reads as TGTGCCAGCAGCTTCCCGGACAGATACAATGAGCAGTTCTTC. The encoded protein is CASSFPDRYNEQFF. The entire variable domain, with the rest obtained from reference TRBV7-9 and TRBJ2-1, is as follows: DTGVSQNPRHKITKRGQNVTFRCDPISEHNRLYWYRQTLGQGPEFLTYFQNEAQLEKSRLLSDRFSAERPKGSFSTLEIQRTEQGDSAMYLCASSFPDRYNEQFFGPGTRLTVL.

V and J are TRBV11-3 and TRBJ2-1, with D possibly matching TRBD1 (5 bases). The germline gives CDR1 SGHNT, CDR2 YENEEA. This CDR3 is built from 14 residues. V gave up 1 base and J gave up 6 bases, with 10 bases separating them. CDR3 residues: CASSLVGRANEQFF. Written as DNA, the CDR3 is TGTGCCAGCAGCTTAGTGGGCAGGGCCAATGAGCAGTTCTTC.

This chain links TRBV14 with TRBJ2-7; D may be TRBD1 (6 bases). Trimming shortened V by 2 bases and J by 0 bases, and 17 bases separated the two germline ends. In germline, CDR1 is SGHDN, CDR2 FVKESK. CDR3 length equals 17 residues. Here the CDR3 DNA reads TGTGCCAGCAGCCAAAAATTCCTCCGGGACACCTCCTACGAGCAGTACTTC. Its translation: CASSQKFLRDTSYEQYF.

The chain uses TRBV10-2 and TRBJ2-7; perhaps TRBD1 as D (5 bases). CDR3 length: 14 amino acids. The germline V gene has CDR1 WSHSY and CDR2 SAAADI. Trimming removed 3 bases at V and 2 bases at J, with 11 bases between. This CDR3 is CASSEQETTYEQYF. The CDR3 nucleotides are TGCGCCAGCAGTGAACAGGAAACAACCTACGAGCAGTACTTC.

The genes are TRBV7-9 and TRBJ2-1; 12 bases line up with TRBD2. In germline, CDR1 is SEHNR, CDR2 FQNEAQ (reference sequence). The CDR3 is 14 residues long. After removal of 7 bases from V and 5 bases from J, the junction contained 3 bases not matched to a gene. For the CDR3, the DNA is TGTGCCAGCACTAGCGGGGGGGCCGACAATGAGCAGTTCTTC. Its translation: CASTSGGADNEQFF.

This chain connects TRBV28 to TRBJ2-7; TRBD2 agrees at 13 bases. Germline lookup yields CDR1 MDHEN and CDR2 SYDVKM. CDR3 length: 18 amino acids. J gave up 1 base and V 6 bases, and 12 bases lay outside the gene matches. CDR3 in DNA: TGTGCCAGCAGCCTCGGATGGGGACTAGCGGGATTGTCCTACGAGCAGTACTTC. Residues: CASSLGWGLAGLSYEQYF.

The CDR3: CASSPPSLFLVQYF. The CDR3 bases are TGTGCCAGCTCACCACCGTCTCTGTTTTTAGTGCAGTACTTC. The rearrangement links TRBV18 to TRBJ2-7; D uncertain. Trimming cost V 0 bases and J 9 bases, with 15 bases left between them. CDR1 is KGHSH and CDR2 is LQKENI in the germline V gene. The CDR3 totals 14 residues.

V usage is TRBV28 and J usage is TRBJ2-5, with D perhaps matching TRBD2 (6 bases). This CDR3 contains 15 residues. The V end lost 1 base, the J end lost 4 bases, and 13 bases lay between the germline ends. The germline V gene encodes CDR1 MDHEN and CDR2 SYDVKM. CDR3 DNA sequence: TGTGCCAGCAGTTTATCTTCTAGCGAGGTAGAGACCCAGTACTTC. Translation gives CASSLSSSEVETQYF.

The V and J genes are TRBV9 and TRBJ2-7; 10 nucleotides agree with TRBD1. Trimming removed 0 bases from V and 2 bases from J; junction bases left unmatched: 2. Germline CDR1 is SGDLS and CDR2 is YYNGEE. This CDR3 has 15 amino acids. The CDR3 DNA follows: TGTGCCAGCAGCGTAGCGGGACAGGGGACCTACGAGCAGTACTTC. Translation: CASSVAGQGTYEQYF.

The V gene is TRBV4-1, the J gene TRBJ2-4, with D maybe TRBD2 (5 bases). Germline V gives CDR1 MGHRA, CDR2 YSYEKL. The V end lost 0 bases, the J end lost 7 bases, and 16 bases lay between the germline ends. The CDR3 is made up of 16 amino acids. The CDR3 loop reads CASSQDKGLAVNIQYF. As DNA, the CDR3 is TGCGCCAGCAGCCAAGATAAAGGCCTAGCTGTCAACATTCAGTACTTC.

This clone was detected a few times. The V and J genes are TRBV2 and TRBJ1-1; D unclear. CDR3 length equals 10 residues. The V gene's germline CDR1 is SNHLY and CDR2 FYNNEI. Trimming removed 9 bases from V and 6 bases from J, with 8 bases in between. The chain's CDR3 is CARLSSEAFF. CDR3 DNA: TGTGCCAGACTCTCTTCTGAAGCTTTCTTT.

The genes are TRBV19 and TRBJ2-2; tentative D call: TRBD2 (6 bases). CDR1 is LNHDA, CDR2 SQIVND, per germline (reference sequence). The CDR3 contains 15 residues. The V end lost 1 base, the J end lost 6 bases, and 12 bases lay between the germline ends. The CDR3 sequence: CASSIGEVVAGELFF. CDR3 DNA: TGTGCCAGTAGTATAGGGGAGGTGGTAGCCGGGGAGCTGTTTTTT.

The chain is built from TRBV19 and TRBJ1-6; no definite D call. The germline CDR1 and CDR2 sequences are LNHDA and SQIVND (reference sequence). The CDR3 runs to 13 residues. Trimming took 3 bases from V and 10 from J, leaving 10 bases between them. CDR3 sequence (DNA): TGTGCCAGTAGTATGAGGGTCGACTCACCCCTCCACTTT. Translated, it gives CASSMRVDSPLHF.

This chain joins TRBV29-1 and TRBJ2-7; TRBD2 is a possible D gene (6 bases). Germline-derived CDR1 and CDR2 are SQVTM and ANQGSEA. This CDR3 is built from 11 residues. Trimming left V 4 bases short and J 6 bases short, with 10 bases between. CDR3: CSVGLVGEQYF. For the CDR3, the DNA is TGCAGCGTTGGACTAGTCGGCGAGCAGTACTTC.

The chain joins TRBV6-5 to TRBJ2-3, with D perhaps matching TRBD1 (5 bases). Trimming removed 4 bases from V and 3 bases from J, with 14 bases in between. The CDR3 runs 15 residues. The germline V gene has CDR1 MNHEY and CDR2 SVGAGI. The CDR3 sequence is CASSFRGLGTDTQYF. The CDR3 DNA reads TGTGCCAGCAGTTTTAGGGGCTTGGGGACAGATACGCAGTATTTT.

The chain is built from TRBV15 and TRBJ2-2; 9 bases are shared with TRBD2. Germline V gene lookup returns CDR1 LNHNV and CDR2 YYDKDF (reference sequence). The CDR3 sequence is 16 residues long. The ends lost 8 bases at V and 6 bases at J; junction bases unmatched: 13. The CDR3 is CATARGGAGGAGELFF. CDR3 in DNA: TGTGCCACCGCCAGGGGGGGAGCGGGAGGCGCCGGGGAGCTGTTTTTT.

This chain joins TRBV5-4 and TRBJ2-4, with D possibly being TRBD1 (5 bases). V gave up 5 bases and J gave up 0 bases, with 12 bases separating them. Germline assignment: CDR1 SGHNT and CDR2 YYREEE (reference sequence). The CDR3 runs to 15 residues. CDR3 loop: CASSQLGVAKNIQYF. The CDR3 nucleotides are TGTGCCAGCAGTCAATTAGGGGTAGCCAAAAACATTCAGTACTTC.

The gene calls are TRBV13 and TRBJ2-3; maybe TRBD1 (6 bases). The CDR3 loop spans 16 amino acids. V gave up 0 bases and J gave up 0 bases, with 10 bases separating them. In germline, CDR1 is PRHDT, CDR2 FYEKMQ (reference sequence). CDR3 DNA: TGTGCCAGCAGCTTAGGACAGGGAACTAGCACAGATACGCAGTATTTT. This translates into CASSLGQGTSTDTQYF.

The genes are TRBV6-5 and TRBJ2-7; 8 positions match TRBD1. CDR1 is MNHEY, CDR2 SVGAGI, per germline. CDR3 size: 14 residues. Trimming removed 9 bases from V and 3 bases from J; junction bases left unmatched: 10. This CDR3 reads CASKQGDAYYEQYF. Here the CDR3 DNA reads TGTGCCAGTAAACAGGGGGACGCCTACTACGAGCAGTACTTC.

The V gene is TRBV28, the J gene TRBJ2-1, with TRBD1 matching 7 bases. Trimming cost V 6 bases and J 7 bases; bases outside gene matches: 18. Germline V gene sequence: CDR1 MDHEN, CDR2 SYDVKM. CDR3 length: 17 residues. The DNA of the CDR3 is TGTGCCAGCAGCTCCCTCGTACAGGGGCTGTTAAGAAATGAGCAGTTCTTC. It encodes CASSSLVQGLLRNEQFF.